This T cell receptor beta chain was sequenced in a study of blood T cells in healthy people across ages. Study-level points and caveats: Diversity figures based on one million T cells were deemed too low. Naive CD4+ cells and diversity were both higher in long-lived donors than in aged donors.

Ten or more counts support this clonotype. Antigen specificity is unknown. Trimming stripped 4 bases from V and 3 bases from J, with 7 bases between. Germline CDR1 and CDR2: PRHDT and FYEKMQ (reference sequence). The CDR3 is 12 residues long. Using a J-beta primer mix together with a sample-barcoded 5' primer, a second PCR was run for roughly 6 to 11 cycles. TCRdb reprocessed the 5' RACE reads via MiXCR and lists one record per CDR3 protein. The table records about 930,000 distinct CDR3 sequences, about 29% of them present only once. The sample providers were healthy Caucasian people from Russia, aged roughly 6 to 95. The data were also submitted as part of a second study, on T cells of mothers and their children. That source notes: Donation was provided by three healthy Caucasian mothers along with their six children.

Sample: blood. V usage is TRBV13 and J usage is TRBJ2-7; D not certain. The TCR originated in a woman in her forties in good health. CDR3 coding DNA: TGTGCCAGCAGCTCGGATAACTACGAGCAGTACTTC. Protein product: CASSSDNYEQYF. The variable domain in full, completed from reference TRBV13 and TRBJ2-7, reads AAGVIQSPRHLIKEKRETATLKCYPIPRHDTVYWYQQGPGQDPQFLISFYEKMQSDKGSIPDRFSAQQFSDYHSELNMSSLELGDSALYFCASSSDNYEQYFGPGTRLTVT.